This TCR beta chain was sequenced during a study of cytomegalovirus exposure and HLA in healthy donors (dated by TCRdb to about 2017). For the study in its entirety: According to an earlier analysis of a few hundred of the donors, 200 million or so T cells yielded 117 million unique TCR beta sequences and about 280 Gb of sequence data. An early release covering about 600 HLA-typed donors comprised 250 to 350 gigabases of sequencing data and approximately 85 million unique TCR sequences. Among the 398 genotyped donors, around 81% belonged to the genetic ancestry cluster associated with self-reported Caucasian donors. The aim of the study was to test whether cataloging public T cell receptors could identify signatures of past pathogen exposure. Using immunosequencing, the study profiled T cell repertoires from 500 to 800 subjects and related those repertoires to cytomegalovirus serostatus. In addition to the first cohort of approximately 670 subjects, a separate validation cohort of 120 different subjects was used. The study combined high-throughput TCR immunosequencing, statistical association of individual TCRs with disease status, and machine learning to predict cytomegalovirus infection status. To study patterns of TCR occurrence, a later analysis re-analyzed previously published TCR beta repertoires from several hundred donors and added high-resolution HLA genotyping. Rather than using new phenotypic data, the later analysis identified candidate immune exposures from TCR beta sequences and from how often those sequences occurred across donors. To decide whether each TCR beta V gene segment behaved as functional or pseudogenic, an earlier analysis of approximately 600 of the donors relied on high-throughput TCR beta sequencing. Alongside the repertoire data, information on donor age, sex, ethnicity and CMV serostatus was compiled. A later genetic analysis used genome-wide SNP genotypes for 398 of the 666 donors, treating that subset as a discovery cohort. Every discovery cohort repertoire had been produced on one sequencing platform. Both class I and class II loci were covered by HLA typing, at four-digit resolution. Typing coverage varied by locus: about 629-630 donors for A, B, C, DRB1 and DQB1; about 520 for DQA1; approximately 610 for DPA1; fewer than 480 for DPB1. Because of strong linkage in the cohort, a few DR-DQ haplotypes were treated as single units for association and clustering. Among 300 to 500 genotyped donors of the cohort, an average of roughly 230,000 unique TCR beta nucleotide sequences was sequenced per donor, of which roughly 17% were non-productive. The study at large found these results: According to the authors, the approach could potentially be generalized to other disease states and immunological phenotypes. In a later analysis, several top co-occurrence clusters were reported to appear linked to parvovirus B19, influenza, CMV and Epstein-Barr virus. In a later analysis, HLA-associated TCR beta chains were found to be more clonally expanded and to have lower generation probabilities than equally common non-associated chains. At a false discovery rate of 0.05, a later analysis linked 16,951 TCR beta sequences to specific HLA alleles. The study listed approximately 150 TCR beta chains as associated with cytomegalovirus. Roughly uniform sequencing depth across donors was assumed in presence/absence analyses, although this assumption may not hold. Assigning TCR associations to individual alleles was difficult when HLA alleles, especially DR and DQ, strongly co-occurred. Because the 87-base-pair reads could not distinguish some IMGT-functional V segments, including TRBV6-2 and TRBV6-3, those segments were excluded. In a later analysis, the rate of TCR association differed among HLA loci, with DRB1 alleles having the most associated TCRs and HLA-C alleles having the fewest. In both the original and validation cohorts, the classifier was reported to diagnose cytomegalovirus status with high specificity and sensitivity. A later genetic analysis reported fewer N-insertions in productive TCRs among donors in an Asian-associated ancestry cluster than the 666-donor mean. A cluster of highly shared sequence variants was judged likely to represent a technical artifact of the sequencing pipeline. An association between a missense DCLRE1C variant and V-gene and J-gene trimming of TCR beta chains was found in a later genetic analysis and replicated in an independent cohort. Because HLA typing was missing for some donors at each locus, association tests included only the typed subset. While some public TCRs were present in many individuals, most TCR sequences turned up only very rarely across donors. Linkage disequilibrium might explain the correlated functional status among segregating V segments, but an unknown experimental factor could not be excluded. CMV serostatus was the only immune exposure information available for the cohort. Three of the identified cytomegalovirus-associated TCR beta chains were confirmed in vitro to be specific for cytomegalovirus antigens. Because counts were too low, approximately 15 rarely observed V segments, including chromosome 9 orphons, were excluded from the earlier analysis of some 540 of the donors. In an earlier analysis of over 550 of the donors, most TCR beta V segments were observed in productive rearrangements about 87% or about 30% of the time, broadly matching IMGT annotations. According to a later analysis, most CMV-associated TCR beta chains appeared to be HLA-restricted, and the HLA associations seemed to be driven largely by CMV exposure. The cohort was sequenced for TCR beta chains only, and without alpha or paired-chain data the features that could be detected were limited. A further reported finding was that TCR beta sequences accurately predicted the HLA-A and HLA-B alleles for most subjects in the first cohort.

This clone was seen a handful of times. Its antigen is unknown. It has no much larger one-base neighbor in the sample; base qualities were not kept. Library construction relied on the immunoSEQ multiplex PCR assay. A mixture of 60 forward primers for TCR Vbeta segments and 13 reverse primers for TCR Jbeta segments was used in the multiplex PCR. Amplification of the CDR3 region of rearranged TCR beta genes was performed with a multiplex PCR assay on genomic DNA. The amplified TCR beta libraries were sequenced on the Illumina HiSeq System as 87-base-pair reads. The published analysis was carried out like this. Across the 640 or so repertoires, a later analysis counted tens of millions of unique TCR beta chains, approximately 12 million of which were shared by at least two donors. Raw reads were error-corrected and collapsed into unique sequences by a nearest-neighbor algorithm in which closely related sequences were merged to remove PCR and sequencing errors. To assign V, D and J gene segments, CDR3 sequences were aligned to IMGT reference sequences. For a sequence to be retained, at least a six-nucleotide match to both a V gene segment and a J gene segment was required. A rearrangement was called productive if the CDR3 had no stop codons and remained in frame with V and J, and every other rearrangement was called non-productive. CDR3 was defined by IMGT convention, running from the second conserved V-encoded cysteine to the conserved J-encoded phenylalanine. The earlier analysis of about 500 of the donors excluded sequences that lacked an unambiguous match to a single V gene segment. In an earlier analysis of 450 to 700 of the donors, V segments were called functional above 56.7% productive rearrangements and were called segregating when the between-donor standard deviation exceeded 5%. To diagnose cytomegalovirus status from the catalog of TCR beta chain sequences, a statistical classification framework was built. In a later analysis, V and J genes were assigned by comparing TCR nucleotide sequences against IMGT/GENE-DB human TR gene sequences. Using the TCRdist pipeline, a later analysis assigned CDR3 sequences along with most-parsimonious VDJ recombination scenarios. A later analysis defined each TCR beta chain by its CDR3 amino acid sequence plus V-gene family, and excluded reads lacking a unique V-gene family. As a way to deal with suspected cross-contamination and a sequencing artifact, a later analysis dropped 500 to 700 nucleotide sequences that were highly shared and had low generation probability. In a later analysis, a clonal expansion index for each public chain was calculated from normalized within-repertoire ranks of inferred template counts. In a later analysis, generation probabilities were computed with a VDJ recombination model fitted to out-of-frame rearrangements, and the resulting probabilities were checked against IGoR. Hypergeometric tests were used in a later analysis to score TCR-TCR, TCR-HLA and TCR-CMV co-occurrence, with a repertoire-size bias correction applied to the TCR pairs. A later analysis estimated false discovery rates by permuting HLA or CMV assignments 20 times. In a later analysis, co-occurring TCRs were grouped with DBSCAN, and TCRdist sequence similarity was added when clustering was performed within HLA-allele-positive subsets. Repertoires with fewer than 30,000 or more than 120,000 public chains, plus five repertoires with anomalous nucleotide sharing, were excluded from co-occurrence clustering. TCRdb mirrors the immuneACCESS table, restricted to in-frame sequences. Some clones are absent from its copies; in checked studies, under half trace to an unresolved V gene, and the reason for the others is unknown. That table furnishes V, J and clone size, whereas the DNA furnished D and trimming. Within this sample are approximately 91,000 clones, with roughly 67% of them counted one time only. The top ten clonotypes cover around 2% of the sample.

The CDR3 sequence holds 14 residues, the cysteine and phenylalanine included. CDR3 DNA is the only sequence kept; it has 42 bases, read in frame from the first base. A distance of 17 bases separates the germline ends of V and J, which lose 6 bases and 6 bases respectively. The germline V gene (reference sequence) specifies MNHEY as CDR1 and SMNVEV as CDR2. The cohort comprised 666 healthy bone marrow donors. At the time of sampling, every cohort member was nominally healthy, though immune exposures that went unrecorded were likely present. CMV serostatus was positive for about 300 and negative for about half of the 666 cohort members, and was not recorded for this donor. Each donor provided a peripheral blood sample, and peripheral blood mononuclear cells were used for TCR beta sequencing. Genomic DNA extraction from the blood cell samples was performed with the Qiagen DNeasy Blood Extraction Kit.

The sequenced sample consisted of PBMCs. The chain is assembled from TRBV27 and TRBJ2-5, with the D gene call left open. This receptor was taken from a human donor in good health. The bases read TGTGCCAGCAGCTCCGACCCACGGAGACAGACCCAGTACTTC. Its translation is CASSSDPRRQTQYF.